Below, 18 T cell receptor beta chains from the same sample are listed, as sequenced in a study of beta chain features in type 1 diabetes. The study, taken as a whole, reports: There was a moderate but significant shortening of TCRB CDR3s in all four CD4+ subsets of Type 1 diabetes patients.

The sequenced template was cDNA made from the entire isolated RNA. Some clones are missing from TCRdb's copy, which holds only in-frame ones; the method was immunoSEQ multiplex PCR. This sample has a few hundred thousand clones, with around 12% found just once. No antigen has been identified for these receptors. The sequenced sample consisted of naive CD4+ T cells from blood. These receptors came from a woman younger than 35 with type 1 diabetes.

In this sample, this clone turned up a few times. This chain joins TRBV2 and TRBJ1-2; 9 positions match TRBD1. V gave up 6 bases and J gave up 6 bases; unmatched junction bases: 14. Germline assignment: CDR1 SNHLY and CDR2 FYNNEI. CDR3 length: 16 amino acids. CDR3 amino acids: CASSRDRDRAGHGYTF. DNA of the CDR3: TGTGCCAGCAGCCGGGACAGGGATCGTGCTGGCCATGGCTACACCTTC.

This clone has more than one count but fewer than ten. This sequence joins TRBV5-1 and TRBJ1-4, with D perhaps matching TRBD1 (5 bases). The germline gives CDR1 SGHRS, CDR2 YFSETQ. V lost 5 bases, J lost 5 bases, and 13 bases lay in between. The CDR3 runs to 14 residues. CDR3 nucleotides: TGCGCCAGCAGGCGGGACGCTGAAAATGAAAAACTGTTTTTT. The encoded protein is CASRRDAENEKLFF.

This rearrangement joins TRBV19 to TRBJ2-7, with a weak D call TRBD1 (6 bases). There are 13 residues in the CDR3. In germline, CDR1 is LNHDA, CDR2 SQIVND (reference sequence). V was shortened by 3 bases and J by 5 bases, with 11 bases between the two germline ends. The CDR3 reads CASSILRGNEQYF. The CDR3, as DNA: TGTGCCAGTAGTATCCTCAGGGGCAACGAGCAGTACTTC.

The chain uses TRBV12-5 and TRBJ1-2; 9 bases align to TRBD1. Germline CDR1 is LGHNT and CDR2 is FRNRAP. This CDR3 has 14 amino acids. V dropped 3 bases and J dropped 5; count of bases not matched to a gene: 4. CDR3 in amino acids: CASGLQGAIYGYTF. The CDR3 region has the DNA TGTGCTAGTGGTTTACAGGGGGCTATATATGGCTACACCTTC.

This clone was found a few times. V is TRBV5-1 and J is TRBJ2-3; 8 bases are shared with TRBD2. Per the germline V gene, CDR1 is SGHRS and CDR2 is YFSETQ. V was clipped by 6 bases and J by 4 bases; unmatched bases: 7. The CDR3 contains 14 residues. In nucleotides, the CDR3 is TGCGCCAGCACCAGCGGGGGAGCCCCAGATACGCAGTATTTT. Translating gives CASTSGGAPDTQYF.

In the case of this clone: This sample includes further DNA sequences coding for the same CDR3. The chain links TRBV5-1 to TRBJ2-7; D might be TRBD1 (5 bases). Germline lookup yields CDR1 SGHRS and CDR2 YFSETQ. This CDR3 spans 13 amino acids. V was clipped by 0 bases and J by 4 bases, with 8 bases between them. CDR3 nucleotides: TGCGCCAGCAGCTTGGGACAGTCTTACGAGCAGTACTTC. Amino acids: CASSLGQSYEQYF.

This clone was recorded a few times. This chain joins TRBV30 and TRBJ1-1; TRBD1 matches at 9 bases. The CDR3 length is 14 residues. The V segment lost 0 bases and the J segment 2 bases; nucleotides outside the gene matches: 1. Germline V CDR1 and CDR2: GTSNPN, SVGIG (reference sequence). The CDR3 sequence: CAWSVQGANTEAFF. In DNA form, the CDR3 reads TGTGCCTGGAGTGTACAGGGGGCTAACACTGAAGCTTTCTTT.

This clone came up a few times. The chain uses TRBV30 and TRBJ1-1, with 7 bases identical to TRBD1. The V gene end was trimmed by 0 bases and the J gene end by 1 base; junction bases not matched to a gene: 2. The germline gives CDR1 GTSNPN, CDR2 SVGIG (reference sequence). The CDR3 loop spans 14 amino acids. The CDR3 spells CAWSVRTGNTEAFF. The CDR3 nucleotides are TGTGCCTGGAGTGTAAGGACAGGGAACACTGAAGCTTTCTTT.

The rearrangement links TRBV29-1 to TRBJ1-1, with a possible D match to TRBD1 (6 bases). Germline values: CDR1 SQVTM, CDR2 ANQGSEA. V lost 0 bases to trimming and J lost 11 bases, with 13 bases between them. The CDR3 consists of 12 residues. CDR3 nucleotides: TGCAGCGTTGAAGATCGTACAGGGCGGGCTTTCTTT. This gives the protein CSVEDRTGRAFF.

The chain couples TRBV9 to TRBJ2-2, with TRBD2 matching 9 bases. Trimming removed 0 bases from V and 7 bases from J; junction bases left unmatched: 13. The CDR3 runs 18 residues. Germline lookup yields CDR1 SGDLS and CDR2 YYNGEE. The CDR3 region is CASSVAPLAGLRGGELFF. The CDR3 nucleotides are TGTGCCAGCAGCGTAGCCCCCCTAGCGGGGCTGAGGGGCGGGGAGCTGTTTTTT.

V is TRBV25-1 and J is TRBJ2-7; weak D call: TRBD1 (5 bases). V was clipped by 7 bases and J by 6 bases, with 13 bases between them. Per germline, CDR1 MGHDK and CDR2 SYGVNS. The CDR3 is 12 residues long. The CDR3 DNA follows: TGTGCCAGCACCGAACGTACAGGCGAGCAGTACTTC. It encodes CASTERTGEQYF.

This clone showed up just a few times. V usage is TRBV4-1 and J usage is TRBJ2-2, with 7 bases identical to TRBD2. V shed 4 bases, J shed 6 bases, and the junction held 5 bases outside the gene matches. The CDR3 runs to 14 residues. Germline CDR1 MGHRA, CDR2 YSYEKL. The CDR3: CASSRTGGPGELFF. As DNA, the CDR3 is TGCGCCAGCAGCCGAACGGGGGGACCCGGGGAGCTGTTTTTT.

The rearrangement joins TRBV19 to TRBJ1-1; D is ambiguous. The CDR3 extends over 13 amino acids. From germline, CDR1 is LNHDA and CDR2 SQIVND (reference sequence). V was shortened by 3 bases and J by 1 base, with 6 bases between the two germline ends. CDR3 sequence reads: CASSINWNTEAFF. In nucleotides, the CDR3 is TGTGCCAGTAGTATCAACTGGAACACTGAAGCTTTCTTT.

The V and J genes are TRBV14 and TRBJ2-7, with a weak D call TRBD2 (5 bases). In germline, CDR1 is SGHDN, CDR2 FVKESK. V lost 3 bases and J 5 bases, leaving 8 bases between the germline ends. The CDR3 covers 12 residues. Written as DNA, the CDR3 is TGTGCCAGCAGCCAGTTGGGAGACGAGCAGTACTTC. It is translated as CASSQLGDEQYF.

The rearrangement joins TRBV7-9 to TRBJ1-2; 8 nucleotides agree with TRBD1. Germline trimming cut 5 bases from V and 6 bases from J; bases unmatched to any gene: 5. In germline, CDR1 is SEHNR, CDR2 FQNEAQ (reference sequence). The CDR3 loop spans 13 amino acids. Written as DNA, the CDR3 is TGTGCCAGCAGCCAGGACAGGGACCATGGCTACACCTTC. Translating gives CASSQDRDHGYTF.

This clone appeared a few times. The chain carries TRBV5-4 and TRBJ2-1; TRBD1 matches 10 bases. Trimming at V came to 2 bases and at J to 5 bases, leaving 10 bases not matched to a gene. This CDR3 contains 17 residues. Germline assignment: CDR1 SGHNT and CDR2 YYREEE (reference sequence). The CDR3 DNA reads as TGTGCCAGCAGCTTTGGAGTAAGGACAGGGGGGCACAATGAGCAGTTCTTC. It is translated as CASSFGVRTGGHNEQFF.

This clone was found a few times. The chain combines TRBV10-3 with TRBJ2-1; weak D call: TRBD1 (6 bases). CDR1 and CDR2 from the germline V gene are ENHRY and SYGVKD. The CDR3 sequence is 16 residues long. V was clipped by 0 bases and J by 5 bases, with 14 bases between them. This CDR3 reads CAISESRQGPDNEQFF. The CDR3 coding sequence is TGTGCCATCAGTGAGTCGCGGCAGGGGCCCGACAATGAGCAGTTCTTC.

The chain carries TRBV5-6 and TRBJ1-1; perhaps TRBD1 as D (5 bases). The length of the CDR3 is 13 residues. Germline CDR1 and CDR2: SGHDT and YYEEEE. Trimming took off 4 bases at V and 2 bases at J, with 9 bases between the two ends. The CDR3 DNA is TGTGCCAGCAGCCACGGGGGAAACACTGAAGCTTTCTTT. It codes for CASSHGGNTEAFF. The full variable domain, with the rest looked up from reference TRBV5-6 and TRBJ1-1, is DAGVTQSPTHLIKTRGQQVTLRCSPKSGHDTVSWYQQALGQGPQFIFQYYEEEERQRGNFPDRFSGHQFPNYSSELNVNALLLGDSALYLCASSHGGNTEAFFGQGTRLTVV.